This T cell receptor (beta chain) is drawn from a study of T-cell memory formation after mild COVID-19. This clonotype was detected only a few times. Its target is not known. Study-level points and caveats: Cross-reactive memory appears to have joined, as suggested by some responding clones showing up in pre-infection memory.

Constant-segment primers served in 5'RACE that generated TCR alpha and TCR beta cDNA libraries bearing sample barcodes and UMIs. MiXCR, run by TCRdb on the 5' RACE reads, gives a single entry per CDR3 protein. The sample contains more than 450,000 distinct CDR3 sequences, around 17% of which appear only once. The source of this sequence is an adult woman who had mild COVID-19 (a few samples of this study predate the infection). Cell type and time point are not known. The sequencing input was PBMCs or a T cell subset sorted from them (not recorded which).

The CDR3 coding sequence is TGTGCCAGCAGCAACGGGGACAGCCATAAAAACATTCAGTACTTC. Amino acids: CASSNGDSHKNIQYF. The chain carries TRBV6-5 and TRBJ2-4; 7 nucleotides agree with TRBD1. V shed 6 bases and J 4 bases; nucleotides not matched to a gene: 9. The germline V gene has CDR1 MNHEY and CDR2 SVGAGI. The CDR3 runs to 15 residues.